These 8 T cell receptor beta chains share one sample of origin, sequenced in a study of shared clonotypes between healthy human individuals. It was CD45RO-negative cells, positively selected for CCR7, that made up naive CD8 cells, with terminally differentiated effector memory CD45RA+ cells excluded. Method: immunoSEQ multiplex PCR; TCRdb's copy keeps in-frame clones and lacks some. The data show about 2.1 million clones, around 95% seen once. The sample taken for sequencing was naive CD8+ T cells from PBMCs. Receptors originate from a man aged 18 to 30 in good health. Some clones in this sample may be carry-over from other donors' samples.

The chain carries TRBV6-5 and TRBJ2-2; 8 bases fit TRBD1. Germline lookup yields CDR1 MNHEY and CDR2 SVGAGI. The V segment lost 1 base and the J segment 5 bases; nucleotides outside the gene matches: 6. This CDR3 contains 16 residues. The CDR3: CASSYFAGGATGELFF. The CDR3 DNA follows: TGTGCCAGCAGTTACTTCGCAGGGGGCGCTACCGGGGAGCTGTTTTTT.

V usage is TRBV25-1 and J usage is TRBJ2-1; 8 bases fit TRBD2. Germline CDR1 is MGHDK and CDR2 is SYGVNS. This CDR3 contains 15 residues. The ends lost 3 bases at V and 5 bases at J; junction bases unmatched: 6. CDR3 coding DNA: TGTGCCAGCAGTGAGGAGCGGGAGTTGGACAATGAGCAGTTCTTC. This gives the protein CASSEERELDNEQFF.

The V and J genes are TRBV27 and TRBJ1-2; no firm D call. The CDR3 contains 14 residues. Trimming cost V 5 bases and J 4 bases, with 14 bases left between them. Germline CDR1 reads MNHEY; CDR2 reads SMNVEV (reference sequence). The CDR3 sequence: CASSPAAGSYGYTF. The CDR3 coding sequence is TGTGCCAGCAGTCCGGCAGCGGGGAGCTATGGCTACACCTTC.

V gene TRBV6-5 combines with J gene TRBJ2-7; 11 nucleotides match TRBD2. Germline CDR1 is MNHEY and CDR2 is SVGAGI. Germline trimming cut 5 bases from V and 1 base from J; bases unmatched to any gene: 4. This CDR3 has 15 amino acids. CDR3 in DNA: TGTGCCAGCAGTCCTACTAGCGGGAGATCCTACGAGCAGTACTTC. This sequence encodes CASSPTSGRSYEQYF.

Note on this clone: Other DNA sequences within the sample encode an identical CDR3. This chain uses TRBV18 with TRBJ2-6, with a weak D call TRBD1 (6 bases). Germline CDR1 and CDR2: KGHSH and LQKENI. The CDR3 contains 15 residues. Trimming took off 2 bases at V and 2 bases at J, with 7 bases between the two ends. CDR3 coding DNA: TGTGCCAGCTCACCAGGGGGCGCTGGGGCCAACGTCCTGACTTTC. Translating it yields CASSPGGAGANVLTF.

About this clone: Other DNA sequences in the same sample also yield this CDR3. V and J are TRBV9 and TRBJ2-7; 7 positions match TRBD1. The CDR3 totals 13 residues. The germline V gene has CDR1 SGDLS and CDR2 YYNGEE. The junction had 4 bases not matched to a gene; V was cut back by 0 bases and J by 7 bases. The CDR3 loop is CASSVGRGREQYF. The CDR3 DNA is TGTGCCAGCAGCGTAGGAAGGGGGCGAGAGCAGTACTTC.

The CDR3 nucleotides read TGTGCCAGCAGTTTACCACATGGAACCGGGGAGCTGTTTTTT. Translated: CASSLPHGTGELFF. The chain carries TRBV27 and TRBJ2-2; D is uncertain. Trimming left V 2 bases short and J 5 bases short, with 9 bases between. This CDR3 spans 14 amino acids. CDR1 MNHEY and CDR2 SMNVEV come from the germline V gene (reference sequence).

Remarks on this clone: Other nucleotide sequences from this sample produce the same CDR3. The chain couples TRBV19 to TRBJ1-5; D not certain. The CDR3 length is 12 residues. The germline V gene encodes CDR1 LNHDA and CDR2 SQIVND (reference sequence). V shed 2 bases and J shed 6 bases, with 5 bases lying between them. In nucleotides, the CDR3 is TGTGCCAGTAGTATATTAGGTCAGCCCCAGCATTTT. Translated: CASSILGQPQHF.